These 14 T cell receptor beta chains were sequenced from one sample in a study of blood T cell repertoires in COVID-19. Measured with immunoSEQ multiplex PCR; TCRdb has only the in-frame clones, and not every one. The table shows around 300,000 clones, with 85% to 90% occurring only once. Sequencing was performed on peripheral blood. These receptors were obtained from a human donor in a cohort sampled during active COVID-19.

The gene calls are TRBV18 and TRBJ1-6; 9 nucleotides line up with TRBD1. Germline V gene data show CDR1 as KGHSH and CDR2 as LQKENI. The CDR3 extends over 15 amino acids. Trimming at V came to 2 bases and at J to 7 bases, leaving 3 bases not matched to a gene. The CDR3: CASSPRDRGNSPLHF. CDR3 DNA: TGTGCCAGCTCACCAAGAGACAGGGGGAATTCACCCCTCCACTTT.

The chain uses TRBV11-2 and TRBJ2-2; D remains ambiguous. Per the germline V gene, CDR1 is SGHAT and CDR2 is FQNNGV. The CDR3 spans 13 residues. Between the trimmed V and J ends, which lost 5 bases and 0 bases, there was a span of 4 bases. Here the CDR3 reads CASSASNTGELFF. CDR3 nucleotide sequence: TGTGCCAGCAGCGCGTCGAACACCGGGGAGCTGTTTTTT.

The J gene is TRBJ2-5, the V gene TRBV7-8; D is perhaps TRBD2 (6 bases). The V gene lost 1 base and the J gene lost 10 bases, with 10 bases spanning the gap. Germline V gives CDR1 SGHVS, CDR2 FQNEAQ. The CDR3 runs 12 residues. The CDR3 bases are TGTGCCAGCAGCTTAGGGGCCGGGAGCCAGTACTTC. Its protein product is CASSLGAGSQYF. Looking up the rest from reference TRBV7-8 and TRBJ2-5 gives the full variable domain: GAGVSQSPRYKVAKRGQDVALRCDPISGHVSLFWYQQALGQGPEFLTYFQNEAQLDKSGLPSDRFFAERPEGSVSTLKIQRTQQEDSAVYLCASSLGAGSQYFGPGTRLLVL.

The CDR3 is CASSVQTSGRAVETQYF. CDR3 coding DNA: TGTGCCAGCAGCGTCCAGACTAGCGGGAGGGCCGTTGAGACCCAGTACTTC. The chain recombines TRBV9 with TRBJ2-5; 14 nucleotides align to TRBD2. CDR3 size: 17 residues. V dropped 2 bases and J dropped 5; count of bases not matched to a gene: 8. Germline CDR1 is SGDLS and CDR2 is YYNGEE. Filled out from reference TRBV9 and TRBJ2-5, the complete variable domain reads DSGVTQTPKHLITATGQRVTLRCSPRSGDLSVYWYQQSLDQGLQFLIQYYNGEERAKGNILERFSAQQFPDLHSELNLSSLELGDSALYFCASSVQTSGRAVETQYFGPGTRLLVL.

V and J are TRBV28 and TRBJ1-3; unclear D gene. The V gene's germline CDR1 is MDHEN and CDR2 SYDVKM. The CDR3 totals 13 residues. Between the trimmed V and J ends, which lost 2 bases and 2 bases, there was a span of 4 bases. The CDR3 nucleotides read TGTGCCAGCAGTTTACTTACTGGAAACACCATATATTTT. It is translated as CASSLLTGNTIYF.

The rearrangement links TRBV14 to TRBJ2-2; 8 positions match TRBD2. Germline V CDR1 and CDR2: SGHDN, FVKESK. Unmatched junction bases numbered 8, after V lost 4 bases and J lost 4 bases. The CDR3 length is 16 residues. The CDR3 sequence is CASSLSGRGGTGELFF. CDR3 nucleotide sequence: TGTGCCAGCAGCCTGAGCGGGAGAGGGGGCACCGGGGAGCTGTTTTTT.

The genes are TRBV9 and TRBJ2-7; D may be TRBD1 (5 bases). The CDR3 sequence is 13 residues long. Per the germline V gene, CDR1 is SGDLS and CDR2 is YYNGEE. V was trimmed by 0 bases and J by 7 bases, leaving 11 bases between them. Here the CDR3 reads CASSVVRDGEQYF. The CDR3 bases are TGTGCCAGCAGCGTAGTCAGGGATGGGGAGCAGTACTTC.

The sample holds one count of this clone. The chain joins TRBV4-2 to TRBJ2-7; D perhaps matches TRBD1 (7 bases). Trimming took 3 bases from V and 2 from J, leaving 11 bases between them. Germline CDR1 reads LGHNA; CDR2 reads YNFKEQ. The CDR3 has 14 amino acids. DNA of the CDR3: TGTGCCAGCAGCCAGACAGGGACTCCCTACGAGCAGTACTTC. This encodes CASSQTGTPYEQYF.

This clone was seen only a few times. This sequence joins TRBV6-5 and TRBJ2-1; TRBD2 matches at 9 bases. V lost 10 bases to trimming and J lost 4 bases; unmatched junction nucleotides: 11. Germline CDR1 MNHEY, CDR2 SVGAGI. There are 15 residues in the CDR3. Here the CDR3 DNA reads TGTGCCACGAAATATGCTAGCGGGACTTACAATGAGCAGTTCTTC. It yields the protein CATKYASGTYNEQFF.

The chain employs TRBV10-3 and TRBJ1-1, with 7 bases fitting TRBD1. Germline V lookup: CDR1 ENHRY, CDR2 SYGVKD. J gave up 0 bases and V 6 bases, and 4 bases lay outside the gene matches. This CDR3 is built from 14 residues. CDR3 in DNA: TGTGCCATCAGCCGACAGGGTCTGAACACTGAAGCTTTCTTT. Protein: CAISRQGLNTEAFF.

This chain joins TRBV6-5 and TRBJ2-7; 9 bases are a match to TRBD2. With 4 bases clipped from V and 5 bases from J, the junction kept 6 bases outside the gene matches. The germline gives CDR1 MNHEY, CDR2 SVGAGI. CDR3 length: 14 amino acids. CDR3: CASSLLAGAHEQYF. The CDR3 DNA is TGTGCCAGCAGTTTGTTAGCGGGAGCGCACGAGCAGTACTTC.

This clone was recorded a few times. The chain joins TRBV3-1 (or the pseudogene TRBV3-2) to TRBJ2-7; 7 bases align to TRBD2. This CDR3 has 14 amino acids. Unmatched junction bases numbered 8, after V lost 6 bases and J lost 3 bases. CDR1 is LGHDT, CDR2 YNNKEL, per germline (reference sequence). CDR3 DNA: TGTGCCAGCAGTGCACGGGAGGTTCGCTACGAGCAGTACTTC. Protein: CASSAREVRYEQYF.

This clone has just one count. This chain connects TRBV5-1 to TRBJ2-7, with TRBD1 as a possible D gene (7 bases). Trimming pared 2 bases from V and 3 bases from J, leaving 39 bases between. This CDR3 comprises 23 residues. Germline loops: CDR1 SGHRS, CDR2 YFSETQ. The CDR3 region is CASSLSTLDRDFSLGKGFYEQYF. In DNA, the CDR3 is TGCGCCAGCAGCTTAAGCACTCTAGACAGGGACTTTTCTTTAGGGAAGGGATTCTACGAGCAGTACTTC. Together with reference TRBV5-1 and TRBJ2-7, the CDR3 gives the full variable domain: KAGVTQTPRYLIKTRGQQVTLSCSPISGHRSVSWYQQTPGQGLQFLFEYFSETQRNKGNFPGRFSGRQFSNSRSEMNVSTLELGDSALYLCASSLSTLDRDFSLGKGFYEQYFGPGTRLTVT.

This clone appeared once. The chain carries TRBV18 and TRBJ1-1; TRBD1 agrees at 8 bases. Germline V gives CDR1 KGHSH, CDR2 LQKENI. Trimming took 6 bases from V and 0 from J; bases not matched to a gene: 12. This CDR3 region has 17 residues. The CDR3, as DNA: TGTGCCAGCTCGCCTACCAAAAACAGGGGGATGAACACTGAAGCTTTCTTT. As protein: CASSPTKNRGMNTEAFF.